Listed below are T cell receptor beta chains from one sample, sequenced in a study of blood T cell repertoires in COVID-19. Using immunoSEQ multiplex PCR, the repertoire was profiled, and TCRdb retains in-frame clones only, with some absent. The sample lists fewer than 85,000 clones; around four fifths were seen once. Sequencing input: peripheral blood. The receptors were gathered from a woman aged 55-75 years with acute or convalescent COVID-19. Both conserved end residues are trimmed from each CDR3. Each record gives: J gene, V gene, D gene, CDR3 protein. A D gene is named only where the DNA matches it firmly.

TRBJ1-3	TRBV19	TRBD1	ASRAPRDRSGNTIY
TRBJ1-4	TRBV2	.	ASINNPTGEKLF
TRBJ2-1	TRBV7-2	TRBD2	ASSRLAGGYNEQF
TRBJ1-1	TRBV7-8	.	ASSLFQGPFGATEAF
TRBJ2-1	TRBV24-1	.	ATSDLPLDNEQF
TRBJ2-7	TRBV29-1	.	SVVRDTPYEQY
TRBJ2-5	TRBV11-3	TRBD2	ASSLSLAGGGETQY
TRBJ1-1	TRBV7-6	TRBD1	ASSNTGVTEAF
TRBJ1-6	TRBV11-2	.	ASSLDNRPGPLH
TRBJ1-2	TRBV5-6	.	ASSLERAGVFRFNYGYT
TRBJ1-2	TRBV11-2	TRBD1	ASSQQQGYYGYT
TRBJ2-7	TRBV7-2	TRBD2	ASSRGRGSYEQY
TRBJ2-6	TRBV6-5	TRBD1	ASIPDRGDLA
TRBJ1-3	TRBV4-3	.	ASSLTGHGNTIY
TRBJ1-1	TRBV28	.	ASTAIGAEAF
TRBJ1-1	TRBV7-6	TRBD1	ASSVGQAGEAF
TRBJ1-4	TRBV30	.	AWSGAGIPTNEKLF
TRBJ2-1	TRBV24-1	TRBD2	ATTTPPGLGSEQF
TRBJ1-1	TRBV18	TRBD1	ASSPPFNRGTEAF
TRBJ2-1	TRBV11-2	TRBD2	ASSVAGEQF
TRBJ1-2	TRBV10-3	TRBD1	AIGDNWGQGISGYT
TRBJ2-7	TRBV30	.	AWTATGNFFNSYEQY
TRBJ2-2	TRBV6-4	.	ASKKDPSSNHRGAV
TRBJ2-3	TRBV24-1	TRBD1	ATSGDRGTDTQY
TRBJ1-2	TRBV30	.	AFTTGSWYGYT
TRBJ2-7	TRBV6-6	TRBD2	ASSFSGRANYEQY
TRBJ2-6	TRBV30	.	AWKGARGESGANVLT
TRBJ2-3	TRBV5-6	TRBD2	ASSPSGTSGGLRTDTQY
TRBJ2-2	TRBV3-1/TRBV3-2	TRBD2	ASSLRAGGLVGELF
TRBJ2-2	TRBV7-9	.	ASSLGGLTITGELF
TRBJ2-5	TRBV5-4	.	ASMEDSPSAKETQY
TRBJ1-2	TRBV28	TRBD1	ASSSLMGQGFYGYT
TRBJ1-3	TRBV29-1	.	SVEDISGNTIY
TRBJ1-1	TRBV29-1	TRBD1	SASGQGNTEAF
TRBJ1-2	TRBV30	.	AWSVRTGSHGYT
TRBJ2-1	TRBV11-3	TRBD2	ASSPPLVSGRINEQF
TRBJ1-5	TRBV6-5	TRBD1	ATLDRGPTQPQH
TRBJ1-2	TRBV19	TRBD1	ASTSRGQGVYGYT
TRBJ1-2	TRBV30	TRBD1	AWSWDSAGLNGYT
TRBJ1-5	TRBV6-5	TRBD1	ASIARGRPNQPQH
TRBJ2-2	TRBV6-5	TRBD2	ASVAGGYTGELF
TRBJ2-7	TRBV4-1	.	ASSLQQANYEQY
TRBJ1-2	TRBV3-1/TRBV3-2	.	ASSRATASNYGYT
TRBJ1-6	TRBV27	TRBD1	ASSTPGTGGYNSPLH
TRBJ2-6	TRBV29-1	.	SVNIGANVLT
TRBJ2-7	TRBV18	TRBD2	ASSPPGLAGGDDEQY
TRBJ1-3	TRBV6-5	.	ASQDLDTIY
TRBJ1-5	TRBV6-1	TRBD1	ASSELWGQSYSNQPQH
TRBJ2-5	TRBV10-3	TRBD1	AISSTGGEETQY
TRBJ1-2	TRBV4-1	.	ASSQVARADYGYT
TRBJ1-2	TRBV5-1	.	ASSSPGGANYGYT
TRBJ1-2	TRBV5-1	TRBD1	ASSWTGIGGYT
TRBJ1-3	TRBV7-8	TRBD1	PALQGGSTGNTIY
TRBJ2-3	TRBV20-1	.	SSLHGDTQY
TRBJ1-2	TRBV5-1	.	ASSSQELNYGYT